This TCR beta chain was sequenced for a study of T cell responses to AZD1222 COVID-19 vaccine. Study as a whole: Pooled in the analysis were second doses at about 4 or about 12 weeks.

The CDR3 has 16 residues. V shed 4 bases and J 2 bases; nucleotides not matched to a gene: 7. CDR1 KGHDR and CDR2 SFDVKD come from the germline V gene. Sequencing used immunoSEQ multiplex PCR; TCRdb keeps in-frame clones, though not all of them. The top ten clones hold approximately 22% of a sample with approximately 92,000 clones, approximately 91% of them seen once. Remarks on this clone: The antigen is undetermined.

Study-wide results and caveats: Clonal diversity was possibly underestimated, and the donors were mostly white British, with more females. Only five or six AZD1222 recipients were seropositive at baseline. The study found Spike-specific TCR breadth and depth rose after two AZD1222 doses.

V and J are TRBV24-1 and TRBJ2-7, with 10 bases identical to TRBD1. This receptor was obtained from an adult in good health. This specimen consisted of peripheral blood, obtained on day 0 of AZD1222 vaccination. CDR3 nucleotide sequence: TGTGCCACCAGTGAGCGAGGACAGGGGGGAGCCTACGAGCAGTACTTC. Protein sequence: CATSERGQGGAYEQYF.